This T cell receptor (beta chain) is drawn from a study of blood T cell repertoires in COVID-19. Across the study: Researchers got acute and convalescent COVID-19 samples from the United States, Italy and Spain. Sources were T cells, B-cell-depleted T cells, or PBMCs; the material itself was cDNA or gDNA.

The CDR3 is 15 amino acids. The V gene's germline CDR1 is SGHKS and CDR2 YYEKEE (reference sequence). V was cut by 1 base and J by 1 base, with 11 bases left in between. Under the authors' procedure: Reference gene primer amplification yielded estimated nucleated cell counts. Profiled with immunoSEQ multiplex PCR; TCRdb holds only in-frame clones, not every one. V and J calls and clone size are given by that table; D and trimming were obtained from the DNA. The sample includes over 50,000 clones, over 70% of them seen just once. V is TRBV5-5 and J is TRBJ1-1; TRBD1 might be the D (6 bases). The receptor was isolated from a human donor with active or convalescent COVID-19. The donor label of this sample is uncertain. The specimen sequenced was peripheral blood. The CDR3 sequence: CASSLYSDRNTEAFF. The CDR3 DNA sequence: TGTGCCAGCAGCTTGTACTCGGACAGGAACACTGAAGCTTTCTTT.